Listed below are T cell receptor beta chains from one sample, sequenced in a study of blood T cell repertoires in COVID-19. Data came from immunoSEQ multiplex PCR; TCRdb stores just in-frame clones and leaves some out. Among 210,000 or so clones listed, about 91% were seen once. The source material was peripheral blood. The receptors derive from a young man with active or convalescent COVID-19. Each CDR3 is given with its conserved first and last residue. Each record gives: V gene, J gene, CDR3 protein.

v_gene: TRBV6-5
j_gene: TRBJ1-4
CDR3aa: CASTSSGAESEKLFF

v_gene: TRBV21-1
j_gene: TRBJ1-1
CDR3aa: CASSKKAGGRLEGPSMNTEAFF

v_gene: TRBV24-1
j_gene: TRBJ2-1
CDR3aa: CATSDSMTGTSGRCERSYNEQFF

v_gene: TRBV5-1
j_gene: TRBJ2-2
CDR3aa: CASSGPFSGRRFTGELFF

v_gene: TRBV27
j_gene: TRBJ2-1
CDR3aa: CASSGTGGLNEQFF

v_gene: TRBV7-9
j_gene: TRBJ2-3
CDR3aa: CASSIGQGEADTQYF

v_gene: TRBV18
j_gene: TRBJ1-6
CDR3aa: CASSPLQARTDNSPLHF

v_gene: TRBV4-1
j_gene: TRBJ2-7
CDR3aa: CASSHSSGMTYEQYF

v_gene: TRBV11-2
j_gene: TRBJ1-1
CDR3aa: CASSWGGRRGEAFF

v_gene: TRBV11-2
j_gene: TRBJ1-1
CDR3aa: CASGLGRTNTEAFF

v_gene: TRBV7-2
j_gene: TRBJ1-3
CDR3aa: CASSVGHPGAGNTIYF

v_gene: TRBV28
j_gene: TRBJ2-5
CDR3aa: CASSMAQAQETQYF

v_gene: TRBV25-1
j_gene: TRBJ1-5
CDR3aa: CASSAEDTPNQPQHF

v_gene: TRBV9
j_gene: TRBJ2-3
CDR3aa: CASSVATWTASSTDTQYF

v_gene: TRBV5-4
j_gene: TRBJ2-1
CDR3aa: CASSILAGGSGYNEQFF

v_gene: TRBV11-2
j_gene: TRBJ1-3
CDR3aa: CASNLAGSGNTIYF

v_gene: TRBV19
j_gene: TRBJ2-3
CDR3aa: CASSIRTTLDTQYF

v_gene: TRBV12-3/TRBV12-4
j_gene: TRBJ2-7
CDR3aa: CASSPGGEQYF

v_gene: TRBV30
j_gene: TRBJ1-1
CDR3aa: CAWRLGADTEAFF

v_gene: TRBV2
j_gene: TRBJ2-3
CDR3aa: CASSPGTSTDTQYF

v_gene: TRBV30
j_gene: TRBJ2-5
CDR3aa: CAWSAGLAETQYF

v_gene: TRBV3-1/TRBV3-2
j_gene: TRBJ2-1
CDR3aa: CASSQDGAGASEQFF

v_gene: TRBV6-5
j_gene: TRBJ1-5
CDR3aa: CASRQGVQPQHF

v_gene: TRBV6-5
j_gene: TRBJ2-1
CDR3aa: CASSRSGTFNNEQFF

v_gene: TRBV12-3/TRBV12-4
j_gene: TRBJ2-1
CDR3aa: CASSFRGYNEQFF

v_gene: TRBV19
j_gene: TRBJ1-1
CDR3aa: CASSSSRGQGATEAFF

v_gene: TRBV11-2
j_gene: TRBJ1-1
CDR3aa: CASSLEVTGHNTEAFF

v_gene: TRBV19
j_gene: TRBJ2-7
CDR3aa: CASSANSYEQYF

v_gene: TRBV6-5
j_gene: TRBJ2-1
CDR3aa: CASSYLGTRGLQFF

v_gene: TRBV3-1/TRBV3-2
j_gene: TRBJ2-7
CDR3aa: CASSPERSGRSYEQYF

v_gene: TRBV30
j_gene: TRBJ2-5
CDR3aa: CAWGDPGGGETQYF

v_gene: TRBV7-9
j_gene: TRBJ1-2
CDR3aa: CASSYPGQGVSGYTF

v_gene: TRBV19
j_gene: TRBJ1-2
CDR3aa: CASRDPGVTQQPGYTF

v_gene: TRBV7-2
j_gene: TRBJ1-1
CDR3aa: CASSTQGYTEAFF

v_gene: TRBV14
j_gene: TRBJ2-7
CDR3aa: CASIRSGSTYEQYF

v_gene: TRBV5-8
j_gene: TRBJ2-7
CDR3aa: CASSLVQSSYEQYF

v_gene: TRBV9
j_gene: TRBJ2-2
CDR3aa: CASSGLAGDTGELFF

v_gene: TRBV19
j_gene: TRBJ2-7
CDR3aa: CASSYGTGDYEQYF

v_gene: TRBV10-1
j_gene: TRBJ2-1
CDR3aa: CASSDGTPISEQFF

v_gene: TRBV15
j_gene: TRBJ1-3
CDR3aa: CATSFETGGGNTIYF

v_gene: TRBV2
j_gene: TRBJ2-3
CDR3aa: CATKAEHTDTQYF

v_gene: TRBV7-9
j_gene: TRBJ1-1
CDR3aa: CASSLLGWDRGAMNTEAFF

v_gene: TRBV2
j_gene: TRBJ1-1
CDR3aa: CASTGQMNTEAFF

v_gene: TRBV29-1
j_gene: TRBJ2-1
CDR3aa: CSAGHREQFF

v_gene: TRBV6-5
j_gene: TRBJ2-2
CDR3aa: CASSYRLYAGELFF

v_gene: TRBV23-1
j_gene: TRBJ2-5
CDR3aa: CSQSPSRQTHQETQYF

v_gene: TRBV14
j_gene: TRBJ1-2
CDR3aa: CASSQSVNYGYTF